A single sample gave rise to the 15 T cell receptor beta chains below, sequenced in a study of blood T cells in healthy people across ages. Alongside a J-beta primer mix, a sample-barcoded 5' primer served in a second PCR lasting roughly 6 to 11 cycles. MiXCR, run by TCRdb on the 5' RACE reads, gives a single entry per CDR3 protein. The sample includes 1.5 million to 2 million distinct CDR3 sequences, about 50% of them seen just once. Sequenced: blood. Every receptor here comes from a woman aged 40 to 50 in good health.

The J gene is TRBJ2-7, the V gene TRBV20-1, with 9 nucleotides matching TRBD1. In germline, CDR1 is DFQATT, CDR2 SNEGSKA (reference sequence). Trimming at V came to 5 bases and at J to 3 bases, leaving 5 bases not matched to a gene. The length of the CDR3 is 13 residues. The CDR3 nucleotides read TGCAGTGCTGGCGGACAGGGGTACTACGAGCAGTACTTC. Its translation: CSAGGQGYYEQYF.

In this sample, this clonotype turned up once. The chain combines TRBV7-3 with TRBJ1-1; D is uncertain. The CDR3 is 15 residues long. Germline CDR1 is SGHTA and CDR2 is FQGTGA. Trimming removed 4 bases at V and 4 bases at J, with 16 bases between. This CDR3 is CASSSGSGLGTEAFF. The CDR3 region has the DNA TGTGCCAGCAGCTCGGGGTCAGGTCTCGGCACTGAAGCTTTCTTT.

V gene TRBV2 combines with J gene TRBJ1-2; perhaps TRBD1 as D (5 bases). The V gene lost 0 bases and the J gene lost 2 bases, with 7 bases spanning the gap. Per germline, CDR1 SNHLY and CDR2 FYNNEI. This CDR3 spans 14 amino acids. CDR3 sequence (DNA): TGTGCCAGCAGTGAAGCGGGGCCCAACTATGGCTACACCTTC. Protein: CASSEAGPNYGYTF.

The chain recombines TRBV2 with TRBJ2-4; 11 positions match TRBD2. The end of the DNA is better explained by TRBJ2-7, so the J call may be wrong. CDR1 and CDR2 (germline): SNHLY, FYNNEI. CDR3 size: 14 residues. CDR3 DNA sequence: TGTGCCACCGAGACTAGCGGGGCTCCCTACGAGCAGTACTTC. Translation: CATETSGAPYEQYF.

There are a few counts of this clonotype. The J gene is TRBJ2-7, the V gene TRBV6-2 or TRBV6-3, with no clear D. The CDR3 contains 15 residues. The V gene's germline CDR1 is MNHEY and CDR2 SVGEGT. Trimming removed 5 bases at V and 0 bases at J, with 14 bases between. In nucleotides, the CDR3 is TGTGCCAGCAGTGGACCTACGCCCAGCTCCTACGAGCAGTACTTC. Protein sequence: CASSGPTPSSYEQYF.

The table lists this clonotype with a count of one. V is TRBV9 and J is TRBJ2-3; possibly TRBD2 for D (6 bases). The CDR3 is 21 amino acids. V dropped 0 bases and J dropped 0 bases, with 26 bases sitting between them. Germline CDR1 is SGDLS and CDR2 is YYNGEE. CDR3 amino acids: CASSVATRGETSGVSTDTQYF. The CDR3 coding sequence is TGTGCCAGCAGCGTAGCTACGCGTGGTGAGACTAGTGGGGTGAGCACAGATACGCAGTATTTT.

The chain uses TRBV5-1 and TRBJ2-1; TRBD1 aligns across 7 bases. Losses at the gene ends were 3 bases for V and 7 bases for J; bases not matched to a gene: 7. In germline, CDR1 is SGHRS, CDR2 YFSETQ. This CDR3 region has 14 residues. CDR3 protein: CASSWGTDENEQFF. CDR3 DNA: TGCGCCAGCAGCTGGGGGACAGACGAGAATGAGCAGTTCTTC.

In this sample, this clonotype turned up once. The CDR3 DNA reads as TGTGCCAGCAGCCGAACCCGGACTTCAACTAATGAAAAACTGTTTTTT. Translating gives CASSRTRTSTNEKLFF. The chain couples TRBV7-9 to TRBJ1-4; no firm D call. In germline, CDR1 is SEHNR, CDR2 FQNEAQ (reference sequence). With 5 bases removed from V and 0 bases from J, the gap between germline ends came to 13 bases. The CDR3 spans 16 residues.

The chain has TRBV20-1 and TRBJ1-2, with 12 bases matching TRBD1. Germline V lookup: CDR1 DFQATT, CDR2 SNEGSKA (reference sequence). The CDR3 sequence is 14 residues long. V dropped 4 bases and J dropped 5; count of bases not matched to a gene: 5. This chain's CDR3 is CSAKPGQGAYGYTF. CDR3 in DNA: TGCAGTGCTAAACCGGGACAGGGGGCTTATGGCTACACCTTC.

The chain uses TRBV5-6 and TRBJ2-4; D may be TRBD2 (7 bases). The CDR3 length is 18 residues. With 5 bases removed from V and 2 bases from J, the gap between germline ends came to 23 bases. CDR1 SGHDT and CDR2 YYEEEE come from the germline V gene. This CDR3 reads CASSPGGRGPLTKNIQYF. The CDR3 nucleotides read TGTGCCAGCAGTCCCGGGGGGCGCGGTCCACTGACCAAAAACATTCAGTACTTC.

This clonotype was recorded a few times. The chain links TRBV12-3 or TRBV12-4 to TRBJ2-4; 8 nucleotides agree with TRBD1. The J segment lost 13 bases and the V segment lost 5 bases, leaving 13 bases of the junction unmatched. There are 14 residues in the CDR3. The CDR3 reads CASSHGQGSPEQYF. CDR3 sequence (DNA): TGTGCCAGCAGTCATGGACAGGGATCCCCAGAGCAGTACTTC.

The J gene is TRBJ1-2, the V gene TRBV7-6; D is unclear. The CDR3 length is 13 residues. Per the germline V gene, CDR1 is SGHVS and CDR2 is FNYEAQ. V dropped 7 bases and J dropped 4 bases, with 13 bases sitting between them. The CDR3: CASTRRIFYGYTF. The CDR3 nucleotides are TGTGCCAGCACCAGACGGATTTTCTATGGCTACACCTTC.

With respect to this clonotype: It may be a read error: a sequence one base away is much more abundant. This chain links TRBV6-5 with TRBJ1-2; D might be TRBD1 (6 bases). Looked up from germline, CDR1 is MNHEY and CDR2 is SVGAGI. This CDR3 has 12 amino acids. The V and J ends lost 6 bases and 4 bases respectively, with 9 bases between them. CDR3 region: CASREDSYGYTF. CDR3 nucleotide sequence: TGTGCCAGCAGAGAGGACAGCTATGGCTACACCTTC.

This clonotype was seen repeatedly, ten times or more. The chain couples TRBV27 to TRBJ2-7, with 7 positions matching TRBD1. Germline assignment: CDR1 MNHEY and CDR2 SMNVEV (reference sequence). V lost 4 bases to trimming and J lost 0 bases; unmatched junction nucleotides: 3. The CDR3 sequence is 14 residues long. CDR3 sequence (DNA): TGTGCCAGCAGTTCGGGACAGAGCTCCTACGAGCAGTACTTC. Amino acid sequence: CASSSGQSSYEQYF.

The chain employs TRBV7-9 and TRBJ2-1; 7 positions agree with TRBD1. The CDR3 extends over 17 amino acids. J was trimmed by 6 bases and V by 1 base; bases with no gene match: 12. CDR1 is SEHNR and CDR2 is FQNEAQ in the germline V gene (reference sequence). The CDR3 DNA reads TGTGCCAGCAGCTTAGTAATGATCCGGGACAGTCTCAATGAGCAGTTCTTC. It codes for CASSLVMIRDSLNEQFF.